Listed below are T cell receptor beta chains from one sample, sequenced in a study of identical twins. TCRdb fed the 5' RACE reads into MiXCR, producing one record per CDR3 protein. This sample has around 1.7 million distinct CDR3 sequences, with about 31% found just once. Sequencing was performed on cord blood. These receptors were collected from a newborn girl in good health. Each CDR3 is given with its conserved first and last residue. D genes are given only for firm matches. The size of a clone is reported for some rows only, either as once, few or many, or as a class for expanded clones.

few,TRBD2,TRBV7-9,TRBJ2-7,TGTGCCAGCACCTTCGGGACTAGCTCCTACGAGCAGTACTTC,CASTFGTSSYEQYF
NA,NA,TRBV10-2,TRBJ2-5,TGCGCCAGCAGACCCTCTAGAACGCAAGAGACCCAGTACTTC,CASRPSRTQETQYF
NA,TRBD1,TRBV5-1,TRBJ1-6,TGCGCCAGCAGCTTGGAGGACAGGGTCGATTCACCCCTCCACTTT,CASSLEDRVDSPLHF
few,NA,TRBV20-1,TRBJ2-7,TGCAGTGCTAGAGTACGGGACGGTCGCTACGAGCAGTACTTC,CSARVRDGRYEQYF
few,NA,TRBV6-2/TRBV6-3,TRBJ2-7,TGTGCCAGCAGCAGCCGTTCCTACAATGAGCAGTACTTC,CASSSRSYNEQYF
NA,TRBD2,TRBV12-3/TRBV12-4,TRBJ2-2,TGTGCCAGCACCGGGACTAGCGGTCCCACCGGGGAGCTGTTTTTT,CASTGTSGPTGELFF
NA,TRBD2,TRBV5-1,TRBJ2-7,TGCGCCAGCAGCTTGAAGGCTAGCGGGAGATACAATGAGCAGTACTTC,CASSLKASGRYNEQYF
NA,TRBD2,TRBV20-1,TRBJ2-2,TGCAGTGCCAGAGTTCAGACTAGCGGGAGGAGAAGGGAGCTGTTTTTT,CSARVQTSGRRRELFF
NA,NA,TRBV11-3,TRBJ2-3,TGTGCCAGCAGCTTGGGAGGAGTTGGAGGCACAGATACGCAGTATTTT,CASSLGGVGGTDTQYF
few,NA,TRBV20-1,TRBJ2-7,TGCAGTGCTAGAGCGGGGTTCAACGAGCAGTACTTC,CSARAGFNEQYF
many,NA,TRBV12-3/TRBV12-4,TRBJ1-5,TGTGCCAGCAGTTTTAGGCACCAAAGCAATCAGCCCCAGCATTTT,CASSFRHQSNQPQHF
many,NA,TRBV7-9,TRBJ2-7,TGTGCCAGCAGCTTAGGACAGTTCTACGAGCAGTACTTC,CASSLGQFYEQYF
few,NA,TRBV19,TRBJ1-1,TGTGCCAGTGGATCTCAGTACATGAACACTGAAGCTTTCTTT,CASGSQYMNTEAFF
few,TRBD2,TRBV12-3/TRBV12-4,TRBJ2-7,TGTGCCAGCAGTTTATTAGCGGGGGCTGTCGAGCAGTACTTC,CASSLLAGAVEQYF
NA,TRBD1,TRBV18,TRBJ1-6,TGTGCCAGCTCTCCAACAGGGGGCTCTTCACCCCTCCACTTT,CASSPTGGSSPLHF
NA,TRBD2,TRBV2,TRBJ2-7,TGTGCCAGCCTGGGACTAGAGGGAACCTACGAGCAGTACTTC,CASLGLEGTYEQYF
NA,TRBD1,TRBV11-2,TRBJ1-1,TGTGCCAGCAGCCGACAGGGGGCAACGGGCGCTTTCTTT,CASSRQGATGAFF
NA,NA,TRBV28,TRBJ2-5,TGTGCCAGCAGTTTCCAGGGCCTCCAAGAGACCCAGTACTTC,CASSFQGLQETQYF
NA,NA,TRBV10-3,TRBJ2-3,TGTGTCATCGGGGGCACGACAGATACGCAGTATTTT,CVIGGTTDTQYF
few,NA,TRBV25-1,TRBJ1-2,TGTGCCAGCAGTGAAGGGGGCCCAATAGAGAACTATGGCTACACCTTC,CASSEGGPIENYGYTF
few,TRBD2,TRBV9,TRBJ2-1,TGTGCCAGCAGCGTAGCGGCTAGCGGGTTGAGCTCCTACAATGAGCAGTTCTTC,CASSVAASGLSSYNEQFF
few,TRBD2,TRBV9,TRBJ2-3,TGTGCCAGCAGCGTAGAGCTAGCGGGGCTCACAGATACGCAGTATTTT,CASSVELAGLTDTQYF
few,NA,TRBV12-3/TRBV12-4,TRBJ1-5,TGTGCCAGCAGTTCAGAGAGGTTCGGCAATCAGCCCCAGCATTTT,CASSSERFGNQPQHF
NA,TRBD1,TRBV29-1,TRBJ1-1,TGCAGCGTCGGATATTCCAAGCAGGGGGGGATCACTGAAGCTTTCTTT,CSVGYSKQGGITEAFF
few,NA,TRBV24-1,TRBJ2-3,TGTGCCACCAGTGATAGGAGCGAAGCCACAGATACGCAGTATTTT,CATSDRSEATDTQYF
NA,NA,TRBV5-1,TRBJ2-7,TGCGCCAGCAGTATTGGAGGGCAGGATGAGCAGTACTTC,CASSIGGQDEQYF
NA,NA,TRBV6-5,TRBJ2-7,TGTGCCAGCAGCCGTACCGGGTCCGGCTCCTACGAGGAGTACTTC,CASSRTGSGSYEEYF
few,NA,TRBV9,TRBJ2-1,TGTGCCAGCAGCGAGTCCCGGAGCTACAATGAGCAGTTCTTC,CASSESRSYNEQFF
NA,TRBD2,TRBV7-9,TRBJ2-1,TGTGCCAGCAGCCCCTCCCTTGGGACTAGCGGCCTCTACAATGAGCAGTTCTTC,CASSPSLGTSGLYNEQFF